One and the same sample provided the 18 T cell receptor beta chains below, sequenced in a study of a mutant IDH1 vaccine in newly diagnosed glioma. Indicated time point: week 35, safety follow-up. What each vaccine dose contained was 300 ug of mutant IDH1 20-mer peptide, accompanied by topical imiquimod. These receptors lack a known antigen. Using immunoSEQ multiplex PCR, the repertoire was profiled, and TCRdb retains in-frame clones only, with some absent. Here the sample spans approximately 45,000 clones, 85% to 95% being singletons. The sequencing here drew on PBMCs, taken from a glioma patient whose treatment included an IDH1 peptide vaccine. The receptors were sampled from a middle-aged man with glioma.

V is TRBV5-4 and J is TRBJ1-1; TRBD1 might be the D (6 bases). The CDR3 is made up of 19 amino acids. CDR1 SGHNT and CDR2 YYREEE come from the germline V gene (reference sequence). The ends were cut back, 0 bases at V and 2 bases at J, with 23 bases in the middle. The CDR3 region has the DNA TGTGCCAGCAGCTTGGATCGGCAGGGGCGTGCGCAGATTAACACTGAAGCTTTCTTT. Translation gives CASSLDRQGRAQINTEAFF.

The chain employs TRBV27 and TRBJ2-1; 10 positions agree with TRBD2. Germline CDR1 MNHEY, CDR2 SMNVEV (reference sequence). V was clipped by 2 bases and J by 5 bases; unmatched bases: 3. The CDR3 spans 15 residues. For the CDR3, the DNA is TGTGCCAGCAGTTTAACAGCGGGGGGGGACAATGAGCAGTTCTTC. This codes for CASSLTAGGDNEQFF.

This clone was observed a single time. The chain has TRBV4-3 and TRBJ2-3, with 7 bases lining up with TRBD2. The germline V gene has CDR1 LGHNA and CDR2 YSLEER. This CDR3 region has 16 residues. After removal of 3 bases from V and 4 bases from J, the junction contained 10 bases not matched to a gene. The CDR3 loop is CASSQTSLARSDTQYF. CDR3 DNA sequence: TGCGCCAGCAGCCAGACTAGCCTGGCTCGGTCAGATACGCAGTATTTT.

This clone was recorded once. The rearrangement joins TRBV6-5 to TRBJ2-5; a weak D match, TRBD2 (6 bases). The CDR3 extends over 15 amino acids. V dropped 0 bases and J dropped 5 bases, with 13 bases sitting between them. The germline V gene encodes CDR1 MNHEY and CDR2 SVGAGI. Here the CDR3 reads CASSYSIGGLETQYF. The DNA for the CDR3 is TGTGCCAGCAGTTACTCGATTGGAGGGCTGGAGACCCAGTACTTC.

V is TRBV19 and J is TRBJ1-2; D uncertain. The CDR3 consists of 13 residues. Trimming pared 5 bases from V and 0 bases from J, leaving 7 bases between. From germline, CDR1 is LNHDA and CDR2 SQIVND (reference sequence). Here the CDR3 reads CASSVTANYGYTF. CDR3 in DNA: TGTGCCAGTAGTGTGACGGCTAACTATGGCTACACCTTC. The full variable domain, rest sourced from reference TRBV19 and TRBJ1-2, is DGGITQSPKYLFRKEGQNVTLSCEQNLNHDAMYWYRQDPGQGLRLIYYSQIVNDFQKGDIAEGYSVSREKKESFPLTVTSAQKNPTAFYLCASSVTANYGYTFGSGTRLTVV.

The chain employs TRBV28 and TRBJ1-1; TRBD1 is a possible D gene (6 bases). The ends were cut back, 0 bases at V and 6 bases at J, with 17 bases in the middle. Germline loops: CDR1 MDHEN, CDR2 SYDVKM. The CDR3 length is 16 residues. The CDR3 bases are TGTGCCAGCAGTTTATGGGCAGGGGAGGCGGTCGCTGAAGCTTTCTTT. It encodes CASSLWAGEAVAEAFF.

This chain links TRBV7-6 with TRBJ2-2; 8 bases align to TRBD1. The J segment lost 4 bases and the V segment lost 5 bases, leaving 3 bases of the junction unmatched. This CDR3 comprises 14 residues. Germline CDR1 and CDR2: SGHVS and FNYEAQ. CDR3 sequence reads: CASSATGATGELFF. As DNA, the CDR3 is TGTGCCAGCAGCGCGACAGGGGCCACCGGGGAGCTGTTTTTT.

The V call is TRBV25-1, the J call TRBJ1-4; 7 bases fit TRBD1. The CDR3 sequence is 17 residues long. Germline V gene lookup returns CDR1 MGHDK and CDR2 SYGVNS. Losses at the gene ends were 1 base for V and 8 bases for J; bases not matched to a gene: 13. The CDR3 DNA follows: TGTGCCAGCAGTGAATCACTTCCTGCAGGGGGGTGGGAAAAACTGTTTTTT. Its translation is CASSESLPAGGWEKLFF.

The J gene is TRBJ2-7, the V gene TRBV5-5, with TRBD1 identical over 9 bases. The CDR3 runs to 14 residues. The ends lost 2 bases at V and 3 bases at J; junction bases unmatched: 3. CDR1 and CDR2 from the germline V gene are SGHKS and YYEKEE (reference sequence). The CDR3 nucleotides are TGTGCCAGCAGCTTACCGGGACAGGGCTACGAGCAGTACTTC. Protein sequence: CASSLPGQGYEQYF.

The CDR3, as DNA: TGTGCCAGTCGGCAAGTGAGCGGGGCCAACGTCCTGACTTTC. Protein: CASRQVSGANVLTF. The chain carries TRBV19 and TRBJ2-6, with no clear D. The CDR3 covers 14 residues. Trimming took off 8 bases at V and 4 bases at J, with 12 bases between the two ends. The germline CDR1 and CDR2 sequences are LNHDA and SQIVND (reference sequence).

In DNA form, the CDR3 reads TGCGCCAGCAGCTCCCGCCAGGGGGCTACAGAGACCCAGTACTTC. Translated: CASSSRQGATETQYF. The V and J genes are TRBV5-1 and TRBJ2-5; 8 bases align to TRBD1. The length of the CDR3 is 15 residues. Germline values: CDR1 SGHRS, CDR2 YFSETQ. With 3 bases clipped from V and 4 bases from J, the junction kept 8 bases outside the gene matches.

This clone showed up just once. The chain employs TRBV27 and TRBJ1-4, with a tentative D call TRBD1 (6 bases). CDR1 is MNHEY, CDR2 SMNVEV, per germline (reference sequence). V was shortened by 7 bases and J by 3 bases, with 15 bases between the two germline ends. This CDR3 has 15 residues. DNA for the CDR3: TGTGCCAGCAAGGAGCCGAGGGGGGCTAATGAAAAACTGTTTTTT. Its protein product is CASKEPRGANEKLFF.

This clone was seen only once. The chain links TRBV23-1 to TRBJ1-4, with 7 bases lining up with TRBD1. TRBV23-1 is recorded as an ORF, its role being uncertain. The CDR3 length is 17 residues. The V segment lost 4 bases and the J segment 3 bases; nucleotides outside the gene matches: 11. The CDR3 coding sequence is TGCGCCAGCAGTCGCCCGACAGGGCGCCCACCTAATGAAAAACTGTTTTTT. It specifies CASSRPTGRPPNEKLFF.

The CDR3 DNA follows: TGTGCCAGCAAACCCGGGCTCCGGGAGGGAAAACTGTTTTTT. Its protein product is CASKPGLREGKLFF. V is TRBV6-5 and J is TRBJ1-4; D ambiguous. The V end lost 7 bases, the J end lost 10 bases, and 19 bases lay between the germline ends. This CDR3 is built from 14 residues. The V gene's germline CDR1 is MNHEY and CDR2 SVGAGI.

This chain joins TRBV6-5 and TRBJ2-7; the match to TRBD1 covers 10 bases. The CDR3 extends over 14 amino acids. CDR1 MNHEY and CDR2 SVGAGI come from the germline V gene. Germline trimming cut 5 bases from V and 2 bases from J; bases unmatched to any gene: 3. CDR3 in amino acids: CASSRGTGAYEQYF. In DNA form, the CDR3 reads TGTGCCAGCAGTCGGGGGACAGGGGCCTACGAGCAGTACTTC.

CDR3 amino acids: CASSPGGSSYEQYF. In DNA form, the CDR3 reads TGCGCCAGCAGCCCCGGGGGTAGCTCCTACGAGCAGTACTTC. The gene calls are TRBV5-1 and TRBJ2-7, with D tentatively TRBD2 (6 bases). CDR1 is SGHRS and CDR2 is YFSETQ in the germline V gene. V gave up 4 bases and J gave up 0 bases, with 11 bases separating them. This CDR3 contains 14 residues.

The CDR3 spells CASSLANPNTEAFF. Written as DNA, the CDR3 is TGTGCCAGCAGCTTAGCGAATCCGAACACTGAAGCTTTCTTT. J is TRBJ1-1 and V is TRBV7-9; D unclear. V was clipped by 0 bases and J by 1 base, with 6 bases between them. CDR3 length: 14 residues. The germline V gene has CDR1 SEHNR and CDR2 FQNEAQ (reference sequence).

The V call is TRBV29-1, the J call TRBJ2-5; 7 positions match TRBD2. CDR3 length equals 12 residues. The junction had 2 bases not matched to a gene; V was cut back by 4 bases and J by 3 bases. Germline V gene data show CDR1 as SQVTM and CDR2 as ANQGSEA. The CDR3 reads CSVVAGEETQYF. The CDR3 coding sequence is TGCAGCGTTGTTGCGGGAGAAGAGACCCAGTACTTC.